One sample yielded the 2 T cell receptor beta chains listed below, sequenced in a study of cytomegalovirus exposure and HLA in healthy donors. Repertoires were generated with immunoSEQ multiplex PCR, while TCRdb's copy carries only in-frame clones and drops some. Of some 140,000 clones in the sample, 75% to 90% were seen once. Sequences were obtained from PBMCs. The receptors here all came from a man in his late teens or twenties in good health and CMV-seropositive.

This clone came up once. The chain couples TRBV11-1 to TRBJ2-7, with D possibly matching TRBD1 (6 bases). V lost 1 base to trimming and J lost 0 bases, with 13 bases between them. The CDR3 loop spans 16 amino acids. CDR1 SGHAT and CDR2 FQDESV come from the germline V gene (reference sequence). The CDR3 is CASSLEMGAFSYEQYF. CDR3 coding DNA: TGTGCCAGCAGCTTAGAGATGGGGGCGTTCTCCTACGAGCAGTACTTC.

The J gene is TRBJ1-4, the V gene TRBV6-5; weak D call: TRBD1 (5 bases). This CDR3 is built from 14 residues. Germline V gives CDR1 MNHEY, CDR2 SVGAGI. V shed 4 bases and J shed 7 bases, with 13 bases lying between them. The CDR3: CASSWSRGIEKLFF. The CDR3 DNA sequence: TGTGCCAGCAGTTGGTCACGGGGGATTGAAAAACTGTTTTTT.